These T cell receptor beta chains were read from a single sample in a study of CD8 T cells in ankylosing spondylitis. One entry per CDR3 protein, called by TCRdb with MiXCR from the 5' RACE reads. This sample carries fewer than 80,000 distinct CDR3 sequences, approximately 5% of them seen once, and the ten largest clones take approximately 2%. Specimen: blood, either unsorted or a sorted T cell fraction (not recorded which). These receptors originate from a male donor with ankylosing spondylitis or in good health (not recorded which). CDR3s include the opening cysteine and the closing phenylalanine or tryptophan. The order of the fields is CDR3 DNA, CDR3 protein, D gene, J gene, V gene, clone size. The D gene is left open where the match is weak. Not every row has a clone size; where given, it reads once, few, many or a size class.

cdr3_nt: TGCGCCAGCAGCAAAGGGGTGCCGCGAGGGGACACTGAAGCTTTCTTT; cdr3_aa: CASSKGVPRGDTEAFF; d_call: NA; j_call: TRBJ1-1; v_call: TRBV5-1; clone_size: many
cdr3_nt: TGTGCCAGCAGCCAAGTGAACCTAAACTATGGCTACACCTTC; cdr3_aa: CASSQVNLNYGYTF; d_call: NA; j_call: TRBJ1-2; v_call: TRBV3-1; clone_size: many
cdr3_nt: TGCGCCAGCAGCCAAGGTGGCACCCTTAGCGACGAGCAGTACTTC; cdr3_aa: CASSQGGTLSDEQYF; d_call: NA; j_call: TRBJ2-7; v_call: TRBV4-1; clone_size: many
cdr3_nt: TGTGCCAGCAGCATCTACGGCACCATATATTTT; cdr3_aa: CASSIYGTIYF; d_call: NA; j_call: TRBJ1-3; v_call: TRBV12-3/TRBV12-4; clone_size: NA
cdr3_nt: TGTGCCAGCAGTTTAGAGGGGGATGAGCAGTTCTTC; cdr3_aa: CASSLEGDEQFF; d_call: NA; j_call: TRBJ2-1; v_call: TRBV12-3/TRBV12-4; clone_size: many
cdr3_nt: TGCGCCAGCCCGGGCCCGGTCTCCTACAATGAGCAGTTCTTC; cdr3_aa: CASPGPVSYNEQFF; d_call: NA; j_call: TRBJ2-1; v_call: TRBV5-1; clone_size: many
cdr3_nt: TGTGCCTGGAGTGTACGTAGCGGGGGCGACATTCAGTACTTC; cdr3_aa: CAWSVRSGGDIQYF; d_call: TRBD2; j_call: TRBJ2-4; v_call: TRBV30; clone_size: many
cdr3_nt: TGTGCCAGCAGCTTAGATGGACAGGGGCGGAACGAGCAGTACTTC; cdr3_aa: CASSLDGQGRNEQYF; d_call: TRBD1; j_call: TRBJ2-7; v_call: TRBV7-9; clone_size: many
cdr3_nt: TGTGCCAGCAGCGTCGTGGGGTCGGGAGCTTTCTTT; cdr3_aa: CASSVVGSGAFF; d_call: NA; j_call: TRBJ1-1; v_call: TRBV6-2/TRBV6-3; clone_size: many
cdr3_nt: TGCGCCAGCAGCTTGGAGGGGCAGGGGGCGAATACGCAGTATTTT; cdr3_aa: CASSLEGQGANTQYF; d_call: TRBD1; j_call: TRBJ2-3; v_call: TRBV5-1; clone_size: many
cdr3_nt: TGTGCCAGTAGTAGGGGTTCGGGCTCCTACAATGAGCAGTTCTTC; cdr3_aa: CASSRGSGSYNEQFF; d_call: NA; j_call: TRBJ2-1; v_call: TRBV19; clone_size: NA
cdr3_nt: TGTGCCAGCAGCCCCACGGGTGGGGTGAACACTGAAGCTTTCTTT; cdr3_aa: CASSPTGGVNTEAFF; d_call: NA; j_call: TRBJ1-1; v_call: TRBV9; clone_size: many
cdr3_nt: TGTGCCAGCTCACCACCGGGACAGGGGAGTCGCGAGCAGTACTTC; cdr3_aa: CASSPPGQGSREQYF; d_call: TRBD1; j_call: TRBJ2-7; v_call: TRBV18; clone_size: many
cdr3_nt: TGTGCCAGCAGCCATGAGACATACACGGGGGAGACCCAGTACTTC; cdr3_aa: CASSHETYTGETQYF; d_call: NA; j_call: TRBJ2-5; v_call: TRBV4-2; clone_size: NA
cdr3_nt: TGTGCCAGCAGCCCCCTTAGCGGGGGGGCCTACAATGAGCAGTTCTTC; cdr3_aa: CASSPLSGGAYNEQFF; d_call: TRBD2; j_call: TRBJ2-1; v_call: TRBV3-1; clone_size: many
cdr3_nt: TGTGCCAGCAGCCCTTCCCGGGTCGAGTTGATGCATGGCTACACCTTC; cdr3_aa: CASSPSRVELMHGYTF; d_call: NA; j_call: TRBJ1-2; v_call: TRBV7-2; clone_size: many
cdr3_nt: TGCGCCAGCAGCGAGGCCGGGGAGGGGACTGAAGCTTTCTTT; cdr3_aa: CASSEAGEGTEAFF; d_call: NA; j_call: TRBJ1-1; v_call: TRBV5-1; clone_size: many
cdr3_nt: TGTGCCAGCAGCCCGGGACAGAACTACAATGAGCAGTTCTTC; cdr3_aa: CASSPGQNYNEQFF; d_call: TRBD1; j_call: TRBJ2-1; v_call: TRBV25-1; clone_size: many
cdr3_nt: TGTGCCAGCTCAGGTAGTAAGGATTCACCCCTCCACTTT; cdr3_aa: CASSGSKDSPLHF; d_call: NA; j_call: TRBJ1-6; v_call: TRBV18; clone_size: many
cdr3_nt: TGTGCCAGCAGCCCAGTACCGGGCAATCAGCCCCAGCATTTT; cdr3_aa: CASSPVPGNQPQHF; d_call: NA; j_call: TRBJ1-5; v_call: TRBV12-3/TRBV12-4; clone_size: many
cdr3_nt: TGTGCCAGCAGCTTAGAATACAGGGAACAAGAGACCCAGTACTTC; cdr3_aa: CASSLEYREQETQYF; d_call: NA; j_call: TRBJ2-5; v_call: TRBV11-2; clone_size: many
cdr3_nt: TGTGCCATCAGTGAGTCGAAATCCAGCCCTGCAACTAATGAAAAACTGTTTTTT; cdr3_aa: CAISESKSSPATNEKLFF; d_call: NA; j_call: TRBJ1-4; v_call: TRBV10-3; clone_size: many
cdr3_nt: TGTGCCAGCAGCCAAGGTCTCAGAGACACTGAAGCTTTCTTT; cdr3_aa: CASSQGLRDTEAFF; d_call: NA; j_call: TRBJ1-1; v_call: TRBV4-2; clone_size: many
cdr3_nt: TGTGCCTGGAGTAGCGGGATGAACACTGAAGCTTTCTTT; cdr3_aa: CAWSSGMNTEAFF; d_call: NA; j_call: TRBJ1-1; v_call: TRBV30; clone_size: many
cdr3_nt: TGCAGTGCTAGAGTAGCCCGCTCTGGAAACACCATATATTTT; cdr3_aa: CSARVARSGNTIYF; d_call: NA; j_call: TRBJ1-3; v_call: TRBV20-1; clone_size: many
cdr3_nt: TGCAGCGTTATTATAGGGGTTAACTCACCCCTCCACTTT; cdr3_aa: CSVIIGVNSPLHF; d_call: NA; j_call: TRBJ1-6; v_call: TRBV29-1; clone_size: many
cdr3_nt: TGTGCCAGCAGGGGCAGCTACGAGCAGTACTTC; cdr3_aa: CASRGSYEQYF; d_call: NA; j_call: TRBJ2-7; v_call: TRBV27; clone_size: many
cdr3_nt: TGTGCCACCAGTGATTTGATCGGGGAGACCCAGTACTTC; cdr3_aa: CATSDLIGETQYF; d_call: NA; j_call: TRBJ2-5; v_call: TRBV24-1; clone_size: many
cdr3_nt: TGTGCCAGCAGTTTGATGGGCGGGATTGGCAATCAGCCCCAGCATTTT; cdr3_aa: CASSLMGGIGNQPQHF; d_call: NA; j_call: TRBJ1-5; v_call: TRBV28; clone_size: many
cdr3_nt: TGCGCCAGCAGCCGGATGGGTAGTGAGCAGTTCTTC; cdr3_aa: CASSRMGSEQFF; d_call: NA; j_call: TRBJ2-1; v_call: TRBV4-1; clone_size: many
cdr3_nt: TGTGCCAGCAGCCGAGCTGGAAGGAGCGGGGGGGAAGAGACCCAGTACTTC; cdr3_aa: CASSRAGRSGGEETQYF; d_call: TRBD2; j_call: TRBJ2-5; v_call: TRBV5-4; clone_size: many
cdr3_nt: TGTGCCAGCACCGCCTACCCGAGTGGGAATGAGCAGTTCTTC; cdr3_aa: CASTAYPSGNEQFF; d_call: NA; j_call: TRBJ2-1; v_call: TRBV28; clone_size: many
cdr3_nt: TGTGCCAGTAGCGGAGGGAATCTGGTGAGGAACACTGAAGCTTTCTTT; cdr3_aa: CASSGGNLVRNTEAFF; d_call: NA; j_call: TRBJ1-1; v_call: TRBV19; clone_size: many
cdr3_nt: TGTGCCAGCAGCCCGATGGGGGGACTCAATCAGCCCCAGCATTTT; cdr3_aa: CASSPMGGLNQPQHF; d_call: NA; j_call: TRBJ1-5; v_call: TRBV7-2; clone_size: few
cdr3_nt: TGTGCCAGCAGTCGCAGGACTAGCGGGGTGGCCAAAAACATTCAGTACTTC; cdr3_aa: CASSRRTSGVAKNIQYF; d_call: TRBD2; j_call: TRBJ2-4; v_call: TRBV27; clone_size: many
cdr3_nt: TGCGCCAGCAGCTCTATCGGGACTAGCGGCACAGATACGCAGTATTTT; cdr3_aa: CASSSIGTSGTDTQYF; d_call: TRBD2; j_call: TRBJ2-3; v_call: TRBV5-1; clone_size: many
cdr3_nt: TGTGCCAGCGGTCGGGGACTAGCGGACACCGGGGAGCTGTTTTTT; cdr3_aa: CASGRGLADTGELFF; d_call: TRBD2; j_call: TRBJ2-2; v_call: TRBV7-9; clone_size: NA
cdr3_nt: TGTGCCAGCAGTTACTCGAAGGGAGACAACTACGAGCAGTACTTC; cdr3_aa: CASSYSKGDNYEQYF; d_call: NA; j_call: TRBJ2-7; v_call: TRBV6-5; clone_size: many